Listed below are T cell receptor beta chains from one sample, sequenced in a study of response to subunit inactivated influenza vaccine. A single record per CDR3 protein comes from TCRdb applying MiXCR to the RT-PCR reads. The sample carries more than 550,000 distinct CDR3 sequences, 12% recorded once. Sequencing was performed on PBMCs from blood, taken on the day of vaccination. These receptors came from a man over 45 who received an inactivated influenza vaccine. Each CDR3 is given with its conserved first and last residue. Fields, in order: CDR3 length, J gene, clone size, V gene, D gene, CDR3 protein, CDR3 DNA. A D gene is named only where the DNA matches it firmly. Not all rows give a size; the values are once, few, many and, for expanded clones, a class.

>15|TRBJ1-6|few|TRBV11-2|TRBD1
CASSSPGQGPSPLHF
TGTGCCAGCAGCTCCCCTGGACAGGGGCCCTCACCCCTCCACTTT
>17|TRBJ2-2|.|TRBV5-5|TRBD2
CASSLDGQAGIYGELFF
TGTGCCAGCAGCTTGGATGGACAAGCGGGGATATACGGGGAGCTGTTTTTT
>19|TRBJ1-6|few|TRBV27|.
CASSPDPTGQGANNSPLHF
TGTGCCAGCAGTCCCGACCCCACGGGACAAGGGGCCAATAATTCACCCCTCCACTTT
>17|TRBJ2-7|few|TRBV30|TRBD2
CAWNLGLDSGGSYEQYF
TGTGCCTGGAACTTAGGCTTGGATAGCGGGGGATCCTACGAGCAGTACTTC
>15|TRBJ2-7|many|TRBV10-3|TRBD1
CAIRSRDREGSEQYF
TGTGCCATCAGATCCCGGGACAGGGAAGGCTCCGAGCAGTACTTC
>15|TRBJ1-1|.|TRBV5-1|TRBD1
CASSPDRGVSTEAFF
TGCGCCAGCAGCCCGGACAGGGGAGTGAGCACTGAAGCTTTCTTT
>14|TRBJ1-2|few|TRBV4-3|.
CASSQSGVGYGYTF
TGCGCCAGCAGCCAATCAGGGGTTGGCTATGGCTACACCTTC
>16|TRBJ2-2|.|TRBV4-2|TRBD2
CASSQGLAGGAGELFF
TGTGCCAGCAGCCAAGGGTTAGCGGGAGGGGCCGGGGAGCTGTTTTTT
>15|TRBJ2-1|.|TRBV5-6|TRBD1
CASSTDRGRYNEQFF
TGTGCCAGCAGCACGGACAGGGGGCGATACAATGAGCAGTTCTTC
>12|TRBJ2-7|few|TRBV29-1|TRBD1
CSAGQGLNEQYF
TGCAGCGCGGGACAGGGACTGAACGAGCAGTACTTC
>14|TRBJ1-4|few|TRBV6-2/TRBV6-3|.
CASRHSEEGEKLFF
TGTGCCAGCAGACACAGCGAGGAGGGGGAAAAACTGTTTTTT
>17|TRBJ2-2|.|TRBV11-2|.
CASSLVSGHTNTGELFF
TGTGCCAGCAGCTTAGTATCTGGACACACGAACACCGGGGAGCTGTTTTTT
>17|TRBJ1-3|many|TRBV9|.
CASSVGAGPEVGNTIYF
TGTGCCAGCAGCGTAGGAGCGGGTCCTGAGGTTGGAAACACCATATATTTT
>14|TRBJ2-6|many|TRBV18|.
CASSPSSGANVLTF
TGTGCCAGCTCACCAAGCTCTGGGGCCAACGTCCTGACTTTC
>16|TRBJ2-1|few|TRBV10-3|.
CAISESVAPPGNEQFF
TGTGCCATCAGTGAGTCGGTAGCCCCCCCCGGTAATGAGCAGTTCTTC
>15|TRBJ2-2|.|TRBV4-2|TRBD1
CASSRQGASTGELFF
TGTGCCAGCAGCCGTCAGGGGGCTAGCACCGGGGAGCTGTTTTTT
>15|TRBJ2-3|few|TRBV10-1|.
CASSGAGQSTDTQYF
TGCGCCAGCAGTGGGGCGGGACAGTCCACAGATACGCAGTATTTT
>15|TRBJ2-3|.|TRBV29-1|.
CSVVGLPLGTDTQYF
TGCAGCGTTGTAGGTCTTCCGCTGGGAACAGATACGCAGTATTTT
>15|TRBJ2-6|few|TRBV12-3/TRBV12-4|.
CASSPPFYRANVLTF
TGTGCCAGCAGCCCCCCTTTTTATAGGGCCAACGTCCTGACTTTC
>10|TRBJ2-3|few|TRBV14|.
CASSPYAPVF
TGTGCCAGCAGCCCTTACGCCCCCGTTTTT
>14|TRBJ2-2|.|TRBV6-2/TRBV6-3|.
CASSYNSGSGELFF
TGTGCCAGCAGTTACAACTCGGGTTCCGGGGAGCTGTTTTTT
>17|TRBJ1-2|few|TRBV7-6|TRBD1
CASSYTTGGYFNYGYTF
TGTGCCAGCAGCTACACGACAGGGGGCTACTTCAACTATGGCTACACCTTC
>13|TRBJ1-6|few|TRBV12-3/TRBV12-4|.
CASTAGLGSPLHF
TGTGCCAGCACAGCAGGGCTAGGTTCACCCCTCCACTTT
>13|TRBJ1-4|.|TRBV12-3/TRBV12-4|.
CASSLGFSEKLFF
TGTGCCAGCAGCCTGGGATTTAGTGAAAAACTGTTTTTT
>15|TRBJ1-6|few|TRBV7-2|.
CASSLAAGGGSPLHF
TGTGCCAGCAGCTTAGCTGCGGGGGGCGGGTCACCCCTCCACTTT
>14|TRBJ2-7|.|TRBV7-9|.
CASSLVVGDYEQYF
TGTGCCAGCAGCCTAGTCGTGGGGGACTACGAGCAGTACTTC
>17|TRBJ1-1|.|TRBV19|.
CASSISSRAGRNTEAFF
TGTGCCAGTAGTATCTCGTCTCGCGCAGGGAGAAACACTGAAGCTTTCTTT
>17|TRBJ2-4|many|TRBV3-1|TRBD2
CASSQDWAVAGGNIQYF
TGTGCCAGCAGCCAAGATTGGGCGGTAGCGGGGGGAAACATTCAGTACTTC
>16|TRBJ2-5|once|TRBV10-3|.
CAISESGTEGQETQYF
TGTGCCATCAGTGAGTCGGGGACGGAGGGCCAAGAGACCCAGTACTTC
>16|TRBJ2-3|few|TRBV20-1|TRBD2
CSASASGRGGTDTQYF
TGCAGTGCTAGTGCTAGCGGGAGAGGTGGCACAGATACGCAGTATTTT
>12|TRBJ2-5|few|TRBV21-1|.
CASRTRGETQYF
TGTGCCAGCAGGACCCGCGGAGAGACCCAGTACTTC
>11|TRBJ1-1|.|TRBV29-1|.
CSVEPGELAFF
TGCAGCGTTGAACCGGGGGAGCTGGCTTTCTTT
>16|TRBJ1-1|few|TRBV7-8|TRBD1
CASSLGRTGGRTEAFF
TGTGCCAGCAGCTTAGGGAGGACAGGGGGACGGACTGAAGCTTTCTTT
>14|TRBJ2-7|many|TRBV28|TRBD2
CASRLATSSYEQYF
TGTGCCAGTCGACTAGCGACAAGCTCCTACGAGCAGTACTTC
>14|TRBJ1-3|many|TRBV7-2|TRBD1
CASSPRDSRNTIYF
TGTGCCAGCAGCCCCCGGGACAGCCGAAACACCATATATTTT
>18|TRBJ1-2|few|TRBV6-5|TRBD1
CASSYSNRPGGIGYGYTF
TGTGCCAGCAGTTACTCGAATCGCCCAGGGGGAATCGGGTATGGCTACACCTTC
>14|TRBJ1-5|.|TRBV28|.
CASSWEGGNQPQHF
TGTGCCAGCAGTTGGGAGGGGGGCAATCAGCCCCAGCATTTT
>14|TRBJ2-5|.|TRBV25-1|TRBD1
CATEWTGGSNTQYF
TGTGCCACGGAGTGGACAGGGGGCTCAAATACCCAGTACTTC
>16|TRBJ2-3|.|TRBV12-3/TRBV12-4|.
CASSLSGTTSTDTQYF
TGTGCCAGCAGTTTATCCGGGACAACTAGCACAGATACGCAGTATTTT
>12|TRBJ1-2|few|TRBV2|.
CASSEAGRGYTF
TGTGCCAGCAGTGAAGCAGGACGCGGCTACACCTTC
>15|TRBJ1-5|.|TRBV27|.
CASSTLQYSNQPQHF
TGTGCCAGCAGCACCCTGCAGTATAGCAATCAGCCCCAGCATTTT
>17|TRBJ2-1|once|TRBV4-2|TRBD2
CASSPTLLAGGLNEQFF
TGTGCCAGCAGCCCGACATTACTAGCGGGAGGGCTCAATGAGCAGTTCTTC
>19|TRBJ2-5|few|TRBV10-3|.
CAISESMLRERPLGETQYF
TGTGCCATCAGTGAGTCGATGCTTCGGGAGCGTCCCCTAGGAGAGACCCAGTACTTC
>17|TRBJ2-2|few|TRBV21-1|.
CASNPLLAGLDTGELFF
TGTGCCAGCAACCCGCTTCTAGCGGGATTGGACACCGGGGAGCTGTTTTTT
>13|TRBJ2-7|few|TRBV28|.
CASSLGLEYEQYF
TGTGCCAGCAGTTTAGGCCTCGAGTACGAGCAGTACTTC
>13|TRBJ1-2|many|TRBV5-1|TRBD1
CASSPTGDYGYTF
TGCGCCAGCAGCCCGACAGGGGATTATGGCTACACCTTC
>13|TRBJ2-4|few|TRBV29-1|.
CSAQSATKNIQYF
TGCAGCGCCCAGAGTGCGACCAAAAACATTCAGTACTTC
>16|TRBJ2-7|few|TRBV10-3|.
CAIHRNPWQGRYEQYF
TGTGCCATCCACCGGAACCCCTGGCAGGGGAGATACGAGCAGTACTTC